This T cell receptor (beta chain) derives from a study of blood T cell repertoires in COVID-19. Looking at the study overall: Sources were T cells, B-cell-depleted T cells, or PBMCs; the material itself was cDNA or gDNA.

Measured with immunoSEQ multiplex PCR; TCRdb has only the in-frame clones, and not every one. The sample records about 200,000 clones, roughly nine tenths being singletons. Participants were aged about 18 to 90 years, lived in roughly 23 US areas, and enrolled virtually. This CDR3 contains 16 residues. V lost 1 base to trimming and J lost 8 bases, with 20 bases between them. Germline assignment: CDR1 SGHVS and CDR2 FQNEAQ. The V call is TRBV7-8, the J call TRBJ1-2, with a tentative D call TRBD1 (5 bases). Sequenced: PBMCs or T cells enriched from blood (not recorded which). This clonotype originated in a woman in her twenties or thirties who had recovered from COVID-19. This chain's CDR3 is CASSLEGTYTTRGYTF. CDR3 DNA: TGTGCCAGCAGCTTAGAAGGGACGTATACGACTAGGGGCTACACCTTC.